The clone carrying this T cell receptor (beta chain) showed up just a few times. Its antigen is not known. The source of the sample is a study of T cells after yellow fever vaccination. Study-wide context: Researchers used SMART-Seq v4 Ultra Low Input to prepare fractions that had low cell numbers. Study-wide results and limits: Although the secondary response was weaker, it peaked faster, at day 5 versus 15. Abundant bulk-population clonotypes could contaminate the FACS-sorted repertoires.

5'RACE template switching added a universal primer site and UMIs to TCR cDNA. TCRdb re-analysed the 5' RACE reads in MiXCR, keeping a single row per CDR3 protein. The repertoire holds 500,000 to 650,000 distinct CDR3 sequences, more than 9% seen once, with 15% in the top ten. Trimming cost V 2 bases and J 9 bases, with 14 bases left between them. Germline V gives CDR1 SNHLY, CDR2 FYNNEI. This CDR3 is built from 14 residues. The chain recombines TRBV2 with TRBJ2-1; possibly TRBD2 for D (6 bases). The TCR sequence derives from a man in his thirties or forties who received the YFV17D yellow fever vaccine. The specimen comprised PBMCs, sampled on the day of the yellow fever booster vaccination. This chain's CDR3 is CASSERRDLREQFF. The DNA of the CDR3 is TGTGCCAGCAGTGAAAGGCGGGATCTTCGTGAGCAGTTCTTC.